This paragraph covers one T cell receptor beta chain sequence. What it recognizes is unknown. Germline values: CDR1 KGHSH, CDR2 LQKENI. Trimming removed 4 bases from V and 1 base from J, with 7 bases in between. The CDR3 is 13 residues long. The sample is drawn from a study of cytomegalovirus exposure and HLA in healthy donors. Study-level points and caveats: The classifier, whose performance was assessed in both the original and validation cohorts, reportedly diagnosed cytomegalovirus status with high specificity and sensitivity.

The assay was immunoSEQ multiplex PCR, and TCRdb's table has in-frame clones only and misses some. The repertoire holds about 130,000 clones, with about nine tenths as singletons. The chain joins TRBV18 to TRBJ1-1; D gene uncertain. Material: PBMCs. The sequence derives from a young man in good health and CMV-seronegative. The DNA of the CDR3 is TGTGCCAGCTCACTGGACTGGAACACTGAAGCTTTCTTT. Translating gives CASSLDWNTEAFF.